The present T cell receptor beta chain was sequenced within a study of shared clonotypes between healthy human individuals (dated by TCRdb to 2020 to 2022). Some background on the complete study: The cohort included three men and a couple of women between 18 and 49 years of age. For each donor, three plates each were used for CD4 naive and CD4 memory, two plates were used for CD8 naive, and one plate was used for CD8 memory. To estimate repertoire size and how much clonotypes are shared between individuals, the study performed deep sequencing of blood TCR repertoires from a few healthy adults. Libraries were prepared and TCR repertoires were sequenced by different laboratories using diverse techniques, in order to increase sequencing depth and limit assay-specific biases. Leukapheresis yielded between about 0.85 and 9.5 billion PBMCs per donor.

Note on this clone: The clone's antigen remains unknown. Base qualities are not recorded, but no much larger clone differs from it by a single base.

The donors were healthy, HIV-negative adults who had no recently reported acute infections or vaccinations. Every donor was a Caucasian adult residing in Nashville, Tennessee, USA. CD4+ T cells were enriched by magnetic negative selection, after which naive cells were positively selected on CD45RA and the negative fraction was taken as the memory subset. Blood was collected by leukapheresis, and PBMCs were isolated by Ficoll-Histopaque density gradient centrifugation and then cryopreserved in liquid nitrogen vapor phase. Purity and quantity of every magnetically sorted T cell population were checked by analytical flow cytometry. From each sorted fraction, genomic DNA was isolated and quantified by UV absorbance on a Nanodrop 2000c. What the authors observed across the whole study: Estimated clonotype richness was generally larger for naive than for memory subsets. Across a few donors, approximately 4.6% of naive CD4, approximately 3.6% of naive CD8, around 2.1% of memory CD4, and 0.4% to 0.45% of memory CD8 clonotypes were shared. The genetic and exposure-history diversity represented was limited by the small number of donors. Only blood was sampled, and tissue TCR repertoires likely differ from those in blood. Higher generation probabilities were observed for clonotypes shared by all four sorted-subset donors than for non-shared clonotypes. Pairwise subsampling led to the expectation that sequencing depth would affect the degree of clonotype sharing among donors. Even with the large sequencing depth, rarefaction of the sorted-subset datasets indicated that sequencing was incomplete.

Using the deep immunoSEQ assay, multiplex PCR amplified TCR CDR3 regions from genomic DNA. Extracted genomic DNA from each cell subset was distributed evenly across all wells of several immunoSEQ 96-well plates, and each plate was treated as a replicate. Each replicate PCR for sorted subsets received roughly 0.2 ug genomic DNA, equal to about 30,000 T cell genomes. Purified libraries were quantified with a Qubit 3.0 fluorometer, sized on a Bioanalyzer 2100, and re-quantified with the KAPA Library Quantification kit. Every immunoSEQ 96-well plate was sequenced on a dedicated single-read 150-cycle Illumina NextSeq 550 flow cell. The study's processing was this. Because the immunoSEQ output held only junctional sequences and lacked quality scores, the filtering could not match the filtering applied to full-length reads. To assign V/J genes and CDR3, sequences were annotated against IMGT germline references using PyIR, a Python wrapper for IgBLAST v1.9. Reads were filtered out if the reads had weak V/J assignments (E-value above 1e-6), no CDR3, stop codons, out-of-frame junctions, or ambiguous translated residues. V3J clonotypes were defined as sequences sharing the same inferred V gene, J gene, and CDR3 amino acid sequence. Percentage overlap between repertoires was computed as shared unique clonotypes divided by the size of the smaller repertoire. RTK rarefaction, the Chao1 estimator, and Recon v2.1 estimates of unobserved clonotypes were used to assess repertoire richness. Generation probabilities were computed with OLGA for all TCRbeta clonotypes obtained by the gDNA method from several donors. The table was pulled from immuneACCESS by TCRdb, which kept in-frame rearrangements only. Such tables lose some clones; where checked, under half of the loss comes from unresolved V genes, and the rest has no known cause. The V and J calls and clone size come from that table; D and trimming were worked out from the DNA. Across this sample there are 2 million to 2.5 million clones, with approximately 94% seen only once. The leading ten clones occupy approximately 0.13% of the sample.

This clonotype was sampled from a man between 18 and 29 years old in good health. Sequencing was done on a sample of naive CD4+ T cells sorted from blood. The sample's cell subset or site label, in plain terms: CD45RA+ positively selected.

The DNA sequence is given as TGTGCCAGCAGGGCAGACACTAGCAATTCACCCCTCCACTTT. The translation is CASRADTSNSPLHF. The chain is encoded by TRBV6-1 joined to TRBJ1-6; no confident D gene assignment can be made. CDR1 and CDR2 were assigned from the germline V gene as MNHNS and SASEGT. From the cysteine up to the phenylalanine, the CDR3 has a length of 14 residues. This entry keeps only the CDR3 DNA: 42 bases, framed from base 1. V is pared back by 6 bases and J by 7 bases, with 13 bases lying between the germline termini.